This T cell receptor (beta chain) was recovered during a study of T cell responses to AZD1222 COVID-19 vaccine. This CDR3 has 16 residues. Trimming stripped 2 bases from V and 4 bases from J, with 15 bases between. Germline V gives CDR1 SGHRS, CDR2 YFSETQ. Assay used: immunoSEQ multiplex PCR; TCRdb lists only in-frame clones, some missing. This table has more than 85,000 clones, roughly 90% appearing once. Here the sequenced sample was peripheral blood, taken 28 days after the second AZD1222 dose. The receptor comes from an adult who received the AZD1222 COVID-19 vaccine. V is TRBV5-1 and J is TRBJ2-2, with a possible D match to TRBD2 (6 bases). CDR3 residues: CASSLERDSPTGELFF. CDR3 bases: TGCGCCAGCAGCTTAGAACGGGACTCCCCCACCGGGGAGCTGTTTTTT.